This T cell receptor beta chain was obtained from a study of cytomegalovirus exposure and HLA in healthy donors. A note on this clone: Its antigen is as yet unknown.

The PCR made use of 60 Vbeta and 13 Jbeta primers. Original processing notes: Roughly 80 million unique TCR beta chains, about 11 million of them shared, were counted by a later analysis. The repertoire was sequenced with immunoSEQ multiplex PCR; TCRdb's copy has only in-frame clones and lacks some. V and J calls and clone size are given by that table; D and trimming were obtained from the DNA. This table holds about 130,000 clones, 81% found once. Study results and caveats: Excluded were some V segments that proved indistinguishable, including TRBV6-2 and TRBV6-3.

The ends were cut back, 0 bases at V and 4 bases at J, with 13 bases in the middle. Germline CDR1 MNHNY, CDR2 SVGAGI (reference sequence). The CDR3 has 16 residues. Sequences were obtained from PBMCs. The J gene is TRBJ1-5, the V gene TRBV6-6; D may be TRBD1 (6 bases). This receptor was identified in a man younger than 35 in good health and CMV-seronegative. This chain's CDR3 is CASSYSISGVNQPQHF. The CDR3 coding sequence is TGTGCCAGCAGTTACTCGATATCAGGGGTTAATCAGCCCCAGCATTTT.